The next 27 T cell receptor beta chains were all read from a single sample in a study of blood T cells in healthy people across ages. Primed by a sample-barcoded 5' primer and a J-beta primer mix, a second PCR proceeded for about 7 to 12 cycles. TCRdb ran MiXCR on the 5' RACE reads and lists one entry per CDR3 protein. This table has hundreds of thousands of distinct CDR3 sequences, roughly 25% appearing once. These records were also assigned to another study, of T cells of mothers and their children.

The sequencing input was blood. The receptors come from a boy aged 5-17 years in good health.

CDR3 region: CASSNGGSYNEQFF. CDR3 sequence (DNA): TGTGCCAGCAGTAATGGCGGGTCCTACAATGAGCAGTTCTTC. The genes are TRBV6-5 and TRBJ2-1; tentative D call: TRBD2 (5 bases). V was pared by 5 bases and J by 1 base, with 9 bases between. Germline CDR1 is MNHEY and CDR2 is SVGAGI. CDR3 length: 14 residues.

The V call is TRBV4-3, the J call TRBJ2-5; weak D call: TRBD1 (6 bases). The CDR3 loop spans 15 amino acids. CDR1 LGHNA and CDR2 YSLEER come from the germline V gene. Trimming pared 0 bases from V and 5 bases from J, leaving 13 bases between. The CDR3, as DNA: TGCGCCAGCAGCCAAGATAGGGGGACCTATGAGACCCAGTACTTC. This codes for CASSQDRGTYETQYF.

A few counts support this clonotype. J is TRBJ2-7 and V is TRBV3-1; possible D gene TRBD2, 6 bases. This CDR3 has 15 amino acids. V lost 4 bases, J lost 1 base, and 14 bases lay in between. Germline-derived CDR1 and CDR2 are LGHDT and YNNKEL (reference sequence). As DNA, the CDR3 is TGTGCCAGCAGCCCCCGGGACTCGCCATCCTACGAGCAGTACTTC. Translating gives CASSPRDSPSYEQYF.

The V and J genes are TRBV20-1 and TRBJ1-2, with TRBD1 as a possible D gene (5 bases). Trimming left V 4 bases short and J 0 bases short, with 15 bases between. The CDR3 is 15 residues long. CDR1 is DFQATT, CDR2 SNEGSKA, per germline (reference sequence). The CDR3 nucleotides are TGCAGTGCTAAAAAGACAGCGAATACTAACTATGGCTACACCTTC. This encodes CSAKKTANTNYGYTF.

This clonotype was counted many times. This chain links TRBV29-1 with TRBJ2-6; D unclear. The germline V gene has CDR1 SQVTM and CDR2 ANQGSEA. Trimming took 6 bases from V and 2 from J, leaving 8 bases between them. This CDR3 comprises 13 residues. The CDR3 is CSVRQAGANVLTF. For the CDR3, the DNA is TGCAGCGTAAGACAAGCTGGGGCCAACGTCCTGACTTTC.

The sample holds a few counts of this clonotype. This chain uses TRBV29-1 with TRBJ2-7; D ambiguous. The germline CDR1 and CDR2 sequences are SQVTM and ANQGSEA. V was trimmed by 0 bases and J by 0 bases, leaving 12 bases between them. The length of the CDR3 is 15 residues. The CDR3 nucleotides read TGCAGCGTTGAAGAGAGTGGGCCTGCCTCCTACGAGCAGTACTTC. Translating gives CSVEESGPASYEQYF.

The rearrangement joins TRBV7-2 to TRBJ2-5; TRBD2 matches at 7 bases. CDR1 is SGHTA, CDR2 FQGNSA, per germline. This CDR3 contains 17 residues. With 2 bases clipped from V and 2 bases from J, the junction kept 11 bases outside the gene matches. The DNA for the CDR3 is TGTGCCAGCAGCTTAACGGCCCTCGGGGGAGGGCAAGAGACCCAGTACTTC. Amino acids: CASSLTALGGGQETQYF.

The chain combines TRBV20-1 with TRBJ2-7; 10 bases are shared with TRBD2. Germline V gene data show CDR1 as DFQATT and CDR2 as SNEGSKA (reference sequence). This CDR3 is built from 13 residues. In nucleotides, the CDR3 is TGCAAACAACCGGGACTAGCGACCTACGAGCAGTACTTC. Its translation: CKQPGLATYEQYF.

V and J are TRBV5-1 and TRBJ2-5, with D maybe TRBD2 (6 bases). Trimming pared 0 bases from V and 4 bases from J, leaving 10 bases between. The CDR3 loop spans 14 amino acids. CDR1 and CDR2 (germline): SGHRS, YFSETQ. DNA of the CDR3: TGCGCCAGCAGCTTGGAGCGCGGGGCAGAGACCCAGTACTTC. It yields the protein CASSLERGAETQYF.

This rearrangement joins TRBV29-1 to TRBJ1-1; D possibly corresponds to TRBD1 (5 bases). This CDR3 has 12 residues. Germline V gives CDR1 SQVTM, CDR2 ANQGSEA. V was shortened by 7 bases and J by 4 bases, with 13 bases between the two germline ends. CDR3 in DNA: TGCAGCGGAATGGGGCTGGGCACTGAAGCTTTCTTT. The encoded protein is CSGMGLGTEAFF.

This clonotype was found a few times. This sequence joins TRBV5-1 and TRBJ2-3; a possible D gene is TRBD1 (6 bases). The CDR3 totals 15 residues. Germline V gene data show CDR1 as SGHRS and CDR2 as YFSETQ. Between the trimmed V and J ends, which lost 0 bases and 2 bases, there was a span of 10 bases. The CDR3 sequence is CASSLEAGDTDTQYF. The CDR3 coding sequence is TGCGCCAGCAGCTTGGAGGCAGGGGACACAGATACGCAGTATTTT.

This clonotype was seen a few times. This chain uses TRBV7-9 with TRBJ2-5; possibly TRBD2 for D (6 bases). The J call is doubtful: the DNA matches TRBJ2-7 better. CDR3 size: 15 residues. The germline V gene has CDR1 SEHNR and CDR2 FQNEAQ (reference sequence). In DNA, the CDR3 is TGTGCCAGCAGCGCGGCCGGGACTGGCTTCTACGAGCAGTACTTC. It yields the protein CASSAAGTGFYEQYF.

This clonotype has only a few counts. The V gene is TRBV11-1, the J gene TRBJ2-7, with D possibly being TRBD1 (6 bases). CDR1 and CDR2 from the germline V gene are SGHAT and FQDESV (reference sequence). The V end lost 5 bases, the J end lost 3 bases, and 14 bases lay between the germline ends. The CDR3 runs to 14 residues. The CDR3 loop reads CASSGRTDRYEQYF. CDR3 nucleotide sequence: TGTGCCAGCAGCGGTCGGACAGACCGCTACGAGCAGTACTTC.

There are a few counts of this clonotype. The rearrangement joins TRBV7-6 to TRBJ2-1, with a weak D call TRBD2 (6 bases). Germline CDR1 reads SGHVS; CDR2 reads FNYEAQ. This CDR3 has 16 residues. Between the trimmed V and J ends, which lost 1 base and 5 bases, there was a span of 15 bases. The CDR3 is CASSLERLAPNNEQFF. Written as DNA, the CDR3 is TGTGCCAGCAGCTTAGAACGGCTAGCGCCCAACAATGAGCAGTTCTTC. Filled out from reference TRBV7-6 and TRBJ2-1, the complete variable domain reads GAGVSQSPRYKVTKRGQDVALRCDPISGHVSLYWYRQALGQGPEFLTYFNYEAQQDKSGLPNDRFSAERPEGSISTLTIQRTEQRDSAMYRCASSLERLAPNNEQFFGPGTRLTVL.

The CDR3 loop is CATRLDRTPSYEQYF. The CDR3 DNA reads TGTGCCACCAGGTTAGACAGAACTCCCTCCTACGAGCAGTACTTC. The rearrangement links TRBV15 to TRBJ2-5, with D perhaps TRBD1 (5 bases). The DNA end favors TRBJ2-7, so the J call may be wrong. The CDR3 has 15 residues. Germline CDR1 is LNHNV and CDR2 is YYDKDF (reference sequence).

The J gene is TRBJ1-2, the V gene TRBV7-2; 9 positions agree with TRBD1. V gave up 2 bases and J gave up 6 bases; unmatched junction bases: 10. The CDR3 is made up of 16 amino acids. CDR1 and CDR2 from the germline V gene are SGHTA and FQGNSA. The CDR3 bases are TGTGCCAGCAGCTTAACTTTACCGGGACAGGGCGATGGCTACACCTTC. Residues: CASSLTLPGQGDGYTF.

This sequence joins TRBV6-5 and TRBJ2-7; 9 positions agree with TRBD1. Germline V gene sequence: CDR1 MNHEY, CDR2 SVGAGI. Germline trimming cut 1 base from V and 0 bases from J; bases unmatched to any gene: 7. This CDR3 spans 17 amino acids. In nucleotides, the CDR3 is TGTGCCAGCAGTTACTTAGCCGGGACAGGGCCCTCCTACGAGCAGTACTTC. This sequence encodes CASSYLAGTGPSYEQYF.

In its sample, this clonotype was seen a few times. The chain employs TRBV7-9 and TRBJ2-3; D not resolved. This CDR3 has 15 amino acids. CDR1 SEHNR and CDR2 FQNEAQ come from the germline V gene (reference sequence). The V gene lost 3 bases and the J gene lost 2 bases, with 12 bases spanning the gap. The CDR3 spells CASSFKPDSTDTQYF. The CDR3 DNA sequence: TGTGCCAGCAGCTTTAAACCCGATTCCACAGATACGCAGTATTTT.

This clonotype was seen only a few times. The chain uses TRBV7-9 and TRBJ1-2; TRBD1 matches 10 bases. V dropped 5 bases and J dropped 2; count of bases not matched to a gene: 11. The germline CDR1 and CDR2 sequences are SEHNR and FQNEAQ (reference sequence). This CDR3 contains 17 residues. The CDR3 coding sequence is TGTGCCAGCAGCCGAAAGACAGGGGGCGAAAGAAACTATGGCTACACCTTC. This codes for CASSRKTGGERNYGYTF.

There are a few counts of this clonotype. This sequence joins TRBV6-5 and TRBJ2-2; 8 nucleotides agree with TRBD1. The J segment lost 6 bases and the V segment lost 8 bases, leaving 5 bases of the junction unmatched. Germline lookup yields CDR1 MNHEY and CDR2 SVGAGI. The CDR3 covers 13 residues. CDR3 nucleotides: TGTGCCAGCTCTCCGACAGGGGCCGGGGAGCTGTTTTTT. As protein: CASSPTGAGELFF.

The V call is TRBV7-9, the J call TRBJ2-7; perhaps TRBD1 as D (5 bases). V shed 5 bases and J shed 7 bases, with 9 bases lying between them. In germline, CDR1 is SEHNR, CDR2 FQNEAQ (reference sequence). CDR3 length: 11 residues. The CDR3 spells CASSQGQEQYF. The CDR3 nucleotides read TGTGCCAGCAGCCAGGGTCAGGAGCAGTACTTC.

The chain is built from TRBV24-1 and TRBJ2-1, with 10 nucleotides matching TRBD1. The germline CDR1 and CDR2 sequences are KGHDR and SFDVKD. The CDR3 extends over 16 amino acids. With 4 bases clipped from V and 9 bases from J, the junction kept 11 bases outside the gene matches. The CDR3 protein is CATSDSPGQGSGEQFF. As DNA, the CDR3 is TGTGCCACCAGTGACTCGCCGGGACAGGGGTCGGGTGAGCAGTTCTTC.

The chain couples TRBV29-1 to TRBJ2-5; D not certain. Looked up from germline, CDR1 is SQVTM and CDR2 is ANQGSEA. The CDR3 length is 14 residues. The V end lost 0 bases, the J end lost 5 bases, and 13 bases lay between the germline ends. CDR3: CSVEDPVGRETQYF. The CDR3 coding sequence is TGCAGCGTTGAAGATCCAGTCGGACGGGAGACCCAGTACTTC.

The CDR3: CASSPTIREQFF. The CDR3 nucleotides read TGTGCCAGCAGTCCCACAATACGTGAGCAGTTCTTC. The chain recombines TRBV7-3 with TRBJ2-5; no firm D call. The closer fit of TRBJ2-1 to the DNA end suggests the J call may be wrong. The CDR3 is made up of 12 amino acids. Per the germline V gene, CDR1 is SGHTA and CDR2 is FQGTGA.

J is TRBJ1-5 and V is TRBV6-4; D possibly corresponds to TRBD1 (6 bases). Trimming took off 3 bases at V and 6 bases at J, with 12 bases between the two ends. The germline V gene has CDR1 MRHNA and CDR2 SNTAGT. This CDR3 contains 14 residues. CDR3 residues: CASSEGAAPQPQHF. CDR3 in DNA: TGTGCCAGCAGTGAGGGGGCAGCCCCTCAGCCCCAGCATTTT.

The chain employs TRBV10-3 and TRBJ1-2, with a tentative D call TRBD1 (5 bases). The germline CDR1 and CDR2 sequences are ENHRY and SYGVKD. The CDR3 covers 14 residues. The V gene lost 10 bases and the J gene lost 0 bases, with 15 bases spanning the gap. The CDR3 is CANKRDGTNYGYTF. As DNA, the CDR3 is TGTGCCAATAAACGGGACGGAACTAACTATGGCTACACCTTC.

This clonotype has a count of ten or more. The rearrangement joins TRBV7-2 to TRBJ2-5; 16 bases map to TRBD2. The end of the DNA is better explained by TRBJ2-1, so the J call may be wrong. Germline V gene sequence: CDR1 SGHTA, CDR2 FQGNSA. This CDR3 region has 15 residues. The CDR3 sequence is CASSSGLAGGNEQFF. DNA for the CDR3: TGTGCCAGCAGCTCGGGACTAGCGGGAGGGAATGAGCAGTTCTTC.